This T cell receptor (beta chain) stems from a study of control samples from healthy donors and cancer patients. Trimming took off 6 bases at V and 2 bases at J, with 4 bases between the two ends. The CDR3 covers 11 residues. TCRdb's table, derived via immunoSEQ multiplex PCR, lists solely in-frame clones and lacks some. The table lists some 140,000 clones, 88% of them singletons. Sample: blood. The clonotype originates from a woman under 40 in good health. The gene calls are TRBV12-3 or TRBV12-4 and TRBJ1-2; D gene uncertain. The CDR3 sequence: CASSRNYGYTF. CDR3 nucleotide sequence: TGTGCCAGCAGCCGCAACTATGGCTACACCTTC.